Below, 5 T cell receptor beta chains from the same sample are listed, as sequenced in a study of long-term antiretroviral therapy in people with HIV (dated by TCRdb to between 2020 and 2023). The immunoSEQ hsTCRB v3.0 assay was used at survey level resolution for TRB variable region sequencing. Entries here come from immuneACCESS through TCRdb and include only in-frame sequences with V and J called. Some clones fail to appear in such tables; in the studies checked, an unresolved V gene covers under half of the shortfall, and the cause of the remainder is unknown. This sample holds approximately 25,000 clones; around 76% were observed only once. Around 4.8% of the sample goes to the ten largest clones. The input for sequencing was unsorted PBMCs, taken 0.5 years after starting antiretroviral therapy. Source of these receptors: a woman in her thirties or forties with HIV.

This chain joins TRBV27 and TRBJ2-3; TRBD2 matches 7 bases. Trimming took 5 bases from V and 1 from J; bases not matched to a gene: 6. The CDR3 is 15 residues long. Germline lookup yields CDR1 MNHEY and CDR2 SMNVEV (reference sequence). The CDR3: CASSPLAAGTDTQYF. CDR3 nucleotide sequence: TGTGCCAGCAGTCCGCTAGCGGCTGGCACAGATACGCAGTATTTT.

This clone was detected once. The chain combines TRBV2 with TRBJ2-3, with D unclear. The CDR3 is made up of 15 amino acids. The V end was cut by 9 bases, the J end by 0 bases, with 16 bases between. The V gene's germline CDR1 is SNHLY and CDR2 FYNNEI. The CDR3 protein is CASREMGPSTDTQYF. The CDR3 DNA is TGTGCCAGTCGTGAGATGGGTCCTAGCACAGATACGCAGTATTTT.

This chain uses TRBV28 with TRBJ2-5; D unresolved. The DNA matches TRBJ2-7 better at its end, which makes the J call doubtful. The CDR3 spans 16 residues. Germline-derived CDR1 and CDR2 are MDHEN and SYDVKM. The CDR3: CASTHPTQPGHYEQYF. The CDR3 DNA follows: TGTGCCAGCACCCACCCGACCCAGCCTGGGCACTACGAGCAGTACTTC.

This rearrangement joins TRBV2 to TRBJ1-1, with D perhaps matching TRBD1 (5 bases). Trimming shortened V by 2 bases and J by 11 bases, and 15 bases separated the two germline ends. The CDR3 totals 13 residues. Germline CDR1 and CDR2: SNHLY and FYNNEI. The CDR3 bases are TGTGCCAGCAGTGAAACGCCAGGGTTTGGGGCTTTCTTT. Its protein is CASSETPGFGAFF.

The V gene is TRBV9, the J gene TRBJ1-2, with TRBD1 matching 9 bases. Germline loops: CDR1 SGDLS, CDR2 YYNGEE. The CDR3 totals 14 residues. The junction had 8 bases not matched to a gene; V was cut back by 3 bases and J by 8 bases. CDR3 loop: CASSEGQGLGGYTF. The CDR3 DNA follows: TGTGCCAGCAGCGAGGGACAGGGTTTGGGGGGCTACACCTTC. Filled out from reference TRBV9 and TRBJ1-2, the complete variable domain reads DSGVTQTPKHLITATGQRVTLRCSPRSGDLSVYWYQQSLDQGLQFLIQYYNGEERAKGNILERFSAQQFPDLHSELNLSSLELGDSALYFCASSEGQGLGGYTFGSGTRLTVV.